A selection of T cell receptor beta chains follows, all from one sample in a study of blood T cell repertoires in COVID-19. The repertoire was sequenced with immunoSEQ multiplex PCR; TCRdb's copy has only in-frame clones and lacks some. This repertoire shows about 300,000 clones, about four fifths found once; its top ten account for around 1.6%. The source material was peripheral blood. All receptors derive from a human donor with COVID-19, enrolled during active disease. The donor label of this sample is uncertain. Each CDR3 is given with its conserved first and last residue. The D gene is left open where the match is weak. Some rows mark clone size as missing; the rest say once, few, many or name a class of expanded clone.

v_gene,d_gene,abundance,j_gene,CDR3aa,CDR3nt
TRBV7-3,TRBD1,-,TRBJ1-6,CASSSQGAGSPLHF,TGTGCCAGCAGCTCACAGGGGGCAGGTTCACCCCTCCACTTT
TRBV28,-,-,TRBJ2-4,CASRNIRDKNIQYF,TGTGCCAGCAGGAATATCCGGGACAAGAACATTCAGTACTTC
TRBV19,TRBD2,once,TRBJ2-7,CASSPGTSGSYEQYF,TGTGCCAGTAGTCCCGGGACTAGTGGATCCTACGAGCAGTACTTC
TRBV11-2,-,once,TRBJ1-4,CASSSEGRDYEKLFF,TGTGCCAGCAGCTCAGAGGGCAGGGATTATGAAAAACTGTTTTTT
TRBV5-4,TRBD1,few,TRBJ1-1,CASSLAEGAYTEAFF,TGTGCCAGCAGCTTGGCCGAGGGGGCCTACACTGAAGCTTTCTTT
TRBV7-9,-,-,TRBJ2-3,CASSLGAHTDTQYF,TGTGCCAGCAGTCTAGGCGCCCACACAGATACGCAGTATTTT
TRBV25-1,-,-,TRBJ2-1,CASSAISGSSYNEQFF,TGTGCCAGCAGTGCCATTAGCGGCAGCTCCTACAATGAGCAGTTCTTC
TRBV4-1,-,-,TRBJ1-3,CASSARSDSGNTIYF,TGCGCCAGCAGCGCCCGTTCAGACTCTGGAAACACCATATATTTT
TRBV5-1,TRBD1,-,TRBJ1-1,CASMGQGAIATEAFF,TGCGCCAGCATGGGACAGGGGGCCATAGCAACTGAAGCTTTCTTT
TRBV28,TRBD1,-,TRBJ1-2,CASSLANRGLNYGYTF,TGTGCCAGCAGTTTGGCAAACAGGGGACTCAACTATGGCTACACCTTC